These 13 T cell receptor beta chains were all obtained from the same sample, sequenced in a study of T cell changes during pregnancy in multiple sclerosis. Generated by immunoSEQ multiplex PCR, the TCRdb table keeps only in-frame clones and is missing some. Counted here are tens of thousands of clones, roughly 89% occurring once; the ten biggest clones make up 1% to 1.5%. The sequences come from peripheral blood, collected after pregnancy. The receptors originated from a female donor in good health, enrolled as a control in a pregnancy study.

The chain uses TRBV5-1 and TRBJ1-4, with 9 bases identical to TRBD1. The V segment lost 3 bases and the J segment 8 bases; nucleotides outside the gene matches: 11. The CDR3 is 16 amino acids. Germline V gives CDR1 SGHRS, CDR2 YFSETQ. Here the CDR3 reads CASSSGEGQGREKLFF. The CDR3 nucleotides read TGCGCCAGCAGCTCGGGCGAGGGACAGGGCAGAGAAAAACTGTTTTTT.

The CDR3 sequence: CASSRRDSLNTEAFF. In nucleotides, the CDR3 is TGTGCCAGCAGCCGAAGGGACAGCCTGAACACTGAAGCTTTCTTT. The rearrangement uses TRBV7-8 and TRBJ1-1, with 7 bases that match TRBD1. The CDR3 is 15 residues long. The germline gives CDR1 SGHVS, CDR2 FQNEAQ. J was trimmed by 0 bases and V by 5 bases; bases with no gene match: 6.

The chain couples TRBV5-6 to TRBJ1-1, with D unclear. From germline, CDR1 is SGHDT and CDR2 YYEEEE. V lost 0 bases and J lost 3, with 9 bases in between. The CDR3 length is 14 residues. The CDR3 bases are TGTGCCAGCAGCTTGGATCAGGTGCACACTGAAGCTTTCTTT. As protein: CASSLDQVHTEAFF. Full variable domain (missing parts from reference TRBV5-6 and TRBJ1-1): DAGVTQSPTHLIKTRGQQVTLRCSPKSGHDTVSWYQQALGQGPQFIFQYYEEEERQRGNFPDRFSGHQFPNYSSELNVNALLLGDSALYLCASSLDQVHTEAFFGQGTRLTVV.

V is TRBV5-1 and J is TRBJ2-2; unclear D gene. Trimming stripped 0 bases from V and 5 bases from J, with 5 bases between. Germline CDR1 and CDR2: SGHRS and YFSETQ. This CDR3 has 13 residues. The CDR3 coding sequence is TGCGCCAGCAGCTTGGCGGGTACCGGGGAGCTGTTTTTT. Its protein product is CASSLAGTGELFF.

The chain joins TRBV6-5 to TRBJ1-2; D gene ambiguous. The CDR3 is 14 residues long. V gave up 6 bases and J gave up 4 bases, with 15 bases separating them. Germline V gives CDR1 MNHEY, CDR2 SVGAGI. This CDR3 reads CASSPGEAVYGYTF. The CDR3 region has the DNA TGTGCCAGCAGCCCCGGGGAGGCCGTCTATGGCTACACCTTC.

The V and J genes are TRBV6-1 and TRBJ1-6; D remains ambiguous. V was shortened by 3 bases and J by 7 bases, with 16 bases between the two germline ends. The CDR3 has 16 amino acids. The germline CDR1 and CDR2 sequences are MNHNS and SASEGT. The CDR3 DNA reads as TGTGCCAGCAGTGAGTGGTACGAAGGGAGCAATTCACCCCTCCACTTT. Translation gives CASSEWYEGSNSPLHF.

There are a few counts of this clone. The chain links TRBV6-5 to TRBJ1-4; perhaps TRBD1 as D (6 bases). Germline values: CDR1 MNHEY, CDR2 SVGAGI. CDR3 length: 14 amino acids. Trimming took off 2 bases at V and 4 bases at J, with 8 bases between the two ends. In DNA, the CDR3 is TGTGCCAGCAGTTACGAACAGGGTAATGAAAAACTGTTTTTT. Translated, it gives CASSYEQGNEKLFF.

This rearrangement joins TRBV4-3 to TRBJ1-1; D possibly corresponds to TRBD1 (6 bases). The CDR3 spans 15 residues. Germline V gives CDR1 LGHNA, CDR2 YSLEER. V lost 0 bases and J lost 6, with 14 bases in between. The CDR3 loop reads CASSQDWGLGPEAFF. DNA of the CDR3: TGCGCCAGCAGCCAAGATTGGGGGCTAGGGCCTGAAGCTTTCTTT.

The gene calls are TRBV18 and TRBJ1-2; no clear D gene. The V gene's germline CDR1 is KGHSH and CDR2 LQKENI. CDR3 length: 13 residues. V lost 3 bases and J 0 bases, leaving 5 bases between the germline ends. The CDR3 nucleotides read TGTGCCAGCTCACCGGCCCCTAACTATGGCTACACCTTC. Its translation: CASSPAPNYGYTF.

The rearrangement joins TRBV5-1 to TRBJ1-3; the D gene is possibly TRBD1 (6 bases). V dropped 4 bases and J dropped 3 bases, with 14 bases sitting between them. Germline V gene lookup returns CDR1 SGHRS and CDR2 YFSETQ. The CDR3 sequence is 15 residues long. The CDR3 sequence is CASSDQQGSGNTIYF. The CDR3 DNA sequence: TGCGCCAGCAGCGACCAACAGGGAAGTGGAAACACCATATATTTT.

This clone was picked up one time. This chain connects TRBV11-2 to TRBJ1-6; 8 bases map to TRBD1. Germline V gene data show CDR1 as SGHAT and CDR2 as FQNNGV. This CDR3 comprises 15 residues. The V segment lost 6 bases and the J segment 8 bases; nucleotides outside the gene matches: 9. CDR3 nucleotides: TGTGCCAGCAGTTCCCGTGGGACAGGTGATTCACCCCTCCACTTT. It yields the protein CASSSRGTGDSPLHF.

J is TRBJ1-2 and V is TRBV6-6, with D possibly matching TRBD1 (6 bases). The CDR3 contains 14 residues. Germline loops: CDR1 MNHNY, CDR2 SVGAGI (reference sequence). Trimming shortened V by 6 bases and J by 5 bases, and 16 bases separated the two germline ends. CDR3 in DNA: TGTGCCAGCAGCGGGGGGGGGCGCGGATATGGCTACACCTTC. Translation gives CASSGGGRGYGYTF.

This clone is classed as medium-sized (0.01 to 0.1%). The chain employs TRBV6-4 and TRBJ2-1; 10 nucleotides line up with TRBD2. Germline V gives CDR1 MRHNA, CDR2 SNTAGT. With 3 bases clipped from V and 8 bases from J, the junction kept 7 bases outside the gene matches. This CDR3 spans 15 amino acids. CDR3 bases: TGTGCCAGCAGTGAGGAAGCGGGGGGGCGGGATGAGCAGTTCTTC. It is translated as CASSEEAGGRDEQFF.